Listed here are 14 T cell receptor beta chains from one sample, sequenced in a study of spatial heterogeneity in lung cancer. Time point denoted: blood at routine non-recurrence follow-up after resection. TCRdb processed the 5' RACE reads anew with MiXCR; each CDR3 protein has one entry. The sample shows roughly 9,200 distinct CDR3 sequences, 20% to 25% of them seen only once. This material consisted of PBMCs, taken at follow-up. The receptors were gathered from a female donor with early-stage non-small cell lung cancer.

This chain links TRBV7-3 with TRBJ2-2; D remains ambiguous. The germline V gene encodes CDR1 SGHTA and CDR2 FQGTGA. V was trimmed by 5 bases and J by 8 bases, leaving 6 bases between them. CDR3 length: 11 residues. DNA of the CDR3: TGTGCCAGCAGCACACAGGGGGAGCTGTTTTTT. Protein: CASSTQGELFF.

This clonotype is medium-sized (0.01 to 0.1%) in the sample. The chain is built from TRBV4-2 and TRBJ2-3; TRBD2 aligns across 12 bases. This CDR3 contains 16 residues. V lost 4 bases to trimming and J lost 4 bases; unmatched junction nucleotides: 6. CDR1 is LGHNA, CDR2 YNFKEQ, per germline. The CDR3 spells CASSLKLAGGADTQYF. The DNA for the CDR3 is TGTGCCAGCAGCCTGAAACTAGCGGGAGGTGCAGATACGCAGTATTTT.

This clonotype is medium-sized by share. The J gene is TRBJ2-1, the V gene TRBV12-3 or TRBV12-4; TRBD2 aligns across 14 bases. The CDR3 is 17 residues long. V was clipped by 8 bases and J by 8 bases; unmatched bases: 14. The CDR3 bases are TGTGCCAGCCGATCGGGACTAGCGGGAGTAGGGTGGGATGAGCAGTTCTTC. Protein product: CASRSGLAGVGWDEQFF.

This rearrangement joins TRBV6-6 to TRBJ2-7, with a tentative D call TRBD2 (6 bases). The ends were cut back, 2 bases at V and 2 bases at J, with 13 bases in the middle. Germline V gives CDR1 MNHNY, CDR2 SVGAGI (reference sequence). CDR3 length: 15 residues. The CDR3 loop reads CASSYDDTGAYEQYF. The DNA for the CDR3 is TGTGCCAGCAGTTACGACGATACGGGGGCCTACGAGCAGTACTTC.

By its share, this clonotype is medium-sized. The chain combines TRBV18 with TRBJ1-6; 10 bases map to TRBD1. The CDR3 spans 15 residues. Losses at the gene ends were 2 bases for V and 10 bases for J; bases not matched to a gene: 5. Germline values: CDR1 KGHSH, CDR2 LQKENI. The CDR3 protein is CASSPETGGLSPLHF. The CDR3, as DNA: TGTGCCAGCTCACCAGAGACAGGGGGCCTGTCACCCCTCCACTTT.

This clonotype was seen only a few times. This chain links TRBV5-1 with TRBJ2-3; no definite D call. This CDR3 is built from 15 residues. Trimming pared 0 bases from V and 2 bases from J, leaving 10 bases between. Germline V lookup: CDR1 SGHRS, CDR2 YFSETQ. The CDR3 reads CASSLGSSITDTQYF. The CDR3 bases are TGCGCCAGCAGCTTGGGGAGTTCCATCACAGATACGCAGTATTTT.

By share, this clonotype counts as medium-sized (0.01 to 0.1%). The chain combines TRBV28 with TRBJ1-5; possibly TRBD1 for D (5 bases). The CDR3 is 14 amino acids. Between the trimmed V and J ends, which lost 10 bases and 7 bases, there was a span of 20 bases. Germline loops: CDR1 MDHEN, CDR2 SYDVKM. The CDR3 nucleotides are TGTGCCATCCTGGATCCGGGGGGATGGCAGCCCCAGCATTTT. The encoded protein is CAILDPGGWQPQHF.

This clonotype turned up a few times. CDR3 DNA sequence: TGCGCCAGCAGCTTAGACGGGACACCTGGGCTCCAAGAGACCCAGTACTTC. Amino acids: CASSLDGTPGLQETQYF. The chain employs TRBV5-1 and TRBJ2-5; TRBD1 might be the D (6 bases). V gave up 2 bases and J gave up 1 base, with 18 bases separating them. The germline V gene encodes CDR1 SGHRS and CDR2 YFSETQ. CDR3 length: 17 amino acids. The whole variable domain, remainder taken from reference TRBV5-1 and TRBJ2-5, is KAGVTQTPRYLIKTRGQQVTLSCSPISGHRSVSWYQQTPGQGLQFLFEYFSETQRNKGNFPGRFSGRQFSNSRSEMNVSTLELGDSALYLCASSLDGTPGLQETQYFGPGTRLLVL.

The chain joins TRBV6-2 or TRBV6-3 to TRBJ2-3, with a weak D call TRBD1 (6 bases). The CDR3 sequence is 15 residues long. Germline CDR1 reads MNHEY; CDR2 reads SVGEGT. Trimming removed 2 bases from V and 1 base from J, with 10 bases in between. The CDR3 sequence is CASSYDRWGTDTQYF. The CDR3 coding sequence is TGTGCCAGCAGTTACGACAGGTGGGGCACAGATACGCAGTATTTT.

This clonotype showed up just a few times. In DNA, the CDR3 is TGTGCCAGCAGTTTAACGGGAGGGTCCTTGTACTTC. Amino acids: CASSLTGGSLYF. The V call is TRBV6-2 or TRBV6-3, the J call TRBJ2-7; 8 bases fit TRBD2. With 4 bases clipped from V and 12 bases from J, the junction kept 8 bases outside the gene matches. CDR1 and CDR2 from the germline V gene are MNHEY and SVGEGT. This CDR3 comprises 12 residues.

A few counts support this clonotype. The CDR3 loop is CSALGLAGVYEQYF. The CDR3 coding sequence is TGCAGCGCCCTGGGACTAGCGGGAGTCTACGAGCAGTACTTC. The chain employs TRBV29-1 and TRBJ2-7, with 14 bases aligning to TRBD2. The germline V gene has CDR1 SQVTM and CDR2 ANQGSEA. The CDR3 has 14 amino acids. The J segment lost 3 bases and the V segment lost 7 bases, leaving 5 bases of the junction unmatched.

In this sample, this clonotype turned up a few times. V is TRBV5-1 and J is TRBJ2-7; tentatively, D is TRBD1 (6 bases). This CDR3 contains 13 residues. With 0 bases removed from V and 5 bases from J, the gap between germline ends came to 9 bases. Germline V lookup: CDR1 SGHRS, CDR2 YFSETQ. The CDR3 nucleotides are TGCGCCAGCAGCTTGGGGCAGGGGAACGAGCAGTACTTC. As protein: CASSLGQGNEQYF.

Relative to its sample, this clonotype is medium-sized. V usage is TRBV28 and J usage is TRBJ2-4, with 8 bases matching TRBD2. The CDR3 totals 14 residues. Germline V lookup: CDR1 MDHEN, CDR2 SYDVKM. V was clipped by 1 base and J by 8 bases; unmatched bases: 4. The CDR3 loop is CASSLLGTRDIQYF. CDR3 DNA sequence: TGTGCCAGCAGTTTATTGGGGACTAGGGACATTCAGTACTTC.

This clonotype is classed as medium-sized. The CDR3 spells CASSLAPLGTQYF. The CDR3 DNA reads TGTGCCAGCAGCTTAGCGCCTTTGGGTACGCAGTATTTT. V gene TRBV7-9 combines with J gene TRBJ2-3; the D is unclear. V gave up 0 bases and J gave up 8 bases, with 9 bases separating them. CDR1 is SEHNR and CDR2 is FQNEAQ in the germline V gene (reference sequence). This CDR3 comprises 13 residues.